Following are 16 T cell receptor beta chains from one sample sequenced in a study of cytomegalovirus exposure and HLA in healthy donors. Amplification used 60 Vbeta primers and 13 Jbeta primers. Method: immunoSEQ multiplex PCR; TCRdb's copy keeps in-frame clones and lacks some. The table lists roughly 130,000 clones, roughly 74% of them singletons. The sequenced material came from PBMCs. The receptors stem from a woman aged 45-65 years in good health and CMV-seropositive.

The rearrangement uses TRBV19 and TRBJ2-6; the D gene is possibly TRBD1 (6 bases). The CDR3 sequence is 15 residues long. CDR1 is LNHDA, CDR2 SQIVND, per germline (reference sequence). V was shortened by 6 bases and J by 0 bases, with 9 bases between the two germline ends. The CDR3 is CASSDRSSGANVLTF. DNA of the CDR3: TGTGCCAGTAGCGACAGGAGCTCTGGGGCCAACGTCCTGACTTTC.

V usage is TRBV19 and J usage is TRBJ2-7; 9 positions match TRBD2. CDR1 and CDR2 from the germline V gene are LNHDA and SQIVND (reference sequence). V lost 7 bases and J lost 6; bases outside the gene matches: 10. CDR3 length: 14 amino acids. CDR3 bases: TGTGCCAGTAATCGGGGACTAGCAGGGGGCGAGCAGTACTTC. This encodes CASNRGLAGGEQYF.

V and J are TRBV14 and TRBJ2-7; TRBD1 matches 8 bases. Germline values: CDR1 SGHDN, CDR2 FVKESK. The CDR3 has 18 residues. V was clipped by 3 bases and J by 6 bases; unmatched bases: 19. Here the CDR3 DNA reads TGTGCCAGCAGCCACTCTACAGGGGGTCGGGCTAGTAGGCGCGAGCAGTACTTC. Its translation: CASSHSTGGRASRREQYF.

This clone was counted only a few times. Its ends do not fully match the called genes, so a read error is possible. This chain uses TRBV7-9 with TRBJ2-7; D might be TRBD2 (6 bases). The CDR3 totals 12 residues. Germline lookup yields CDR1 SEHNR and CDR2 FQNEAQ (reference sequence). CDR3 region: CSSGQSSYEQYF. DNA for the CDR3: TGTTCCAGCGGGCAGAGCTCCTACGAGCAGTACTTC.

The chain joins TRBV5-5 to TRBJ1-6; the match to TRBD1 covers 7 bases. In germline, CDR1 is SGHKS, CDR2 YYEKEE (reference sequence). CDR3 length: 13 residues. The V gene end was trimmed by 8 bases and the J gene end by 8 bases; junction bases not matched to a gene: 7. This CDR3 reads CASFGGGDSPLHF. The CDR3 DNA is TGTGCCAGTTTCGGAGGGGGCGATTCACCCCTCCACTTT.

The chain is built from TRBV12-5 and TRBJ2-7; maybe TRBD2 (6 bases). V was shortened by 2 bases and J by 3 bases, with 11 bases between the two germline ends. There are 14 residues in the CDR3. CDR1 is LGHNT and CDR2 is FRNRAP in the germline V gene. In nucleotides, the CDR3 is TGTGCTAGTGGTTTGTGGGGAGGAGGCTACGAGCAGTACTTC. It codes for CASGLWGGGYEQYF.

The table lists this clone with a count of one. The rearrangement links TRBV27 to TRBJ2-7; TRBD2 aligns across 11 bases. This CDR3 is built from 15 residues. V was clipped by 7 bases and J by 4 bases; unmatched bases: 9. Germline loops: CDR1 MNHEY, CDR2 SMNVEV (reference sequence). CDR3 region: CASTETSGGKYEQYF. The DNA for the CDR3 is TGTGCCAGCACCGAAACTAGCGGGGGAAAGTACGAGCAGTACTTC.

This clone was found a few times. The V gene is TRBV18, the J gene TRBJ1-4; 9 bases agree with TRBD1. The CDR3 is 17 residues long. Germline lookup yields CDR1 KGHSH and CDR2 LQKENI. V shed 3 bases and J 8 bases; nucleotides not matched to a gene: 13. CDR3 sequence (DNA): TGTGCCAGCTCACCTCCTCCGGGACAGGGTGTGGGCGAAAAACTGTTTTTT. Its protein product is CASSPPPGQGVGEKLFF. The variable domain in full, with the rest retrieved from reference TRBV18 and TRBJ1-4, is NAGVMQNPRHLVRRRGQEARLRCSPMKGHSHVYWYRQLPEEGLKFMVYLQKENIIDESGMPKERFSAEFPKEGPSILRIQQVVRGDSAAYFCASSPPPGQGVGEKLFFGSGTQLSVL.

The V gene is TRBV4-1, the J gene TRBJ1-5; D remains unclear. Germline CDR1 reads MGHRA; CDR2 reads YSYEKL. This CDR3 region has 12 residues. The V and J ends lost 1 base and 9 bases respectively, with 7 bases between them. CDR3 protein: CASSQVEGPQHF. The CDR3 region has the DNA TGCGCCAGCAGCCAAGTGGAGGGGCCCCAGCATTTT.

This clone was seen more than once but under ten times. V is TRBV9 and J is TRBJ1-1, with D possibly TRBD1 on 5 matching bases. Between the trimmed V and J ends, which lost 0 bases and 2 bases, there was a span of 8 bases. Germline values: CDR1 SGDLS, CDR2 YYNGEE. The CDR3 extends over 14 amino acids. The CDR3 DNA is TGTGCCAGCAGCGTAGTAGGGGCTAACACTGAAGCTTTCTTT. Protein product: CASSVVGANTEAFF.

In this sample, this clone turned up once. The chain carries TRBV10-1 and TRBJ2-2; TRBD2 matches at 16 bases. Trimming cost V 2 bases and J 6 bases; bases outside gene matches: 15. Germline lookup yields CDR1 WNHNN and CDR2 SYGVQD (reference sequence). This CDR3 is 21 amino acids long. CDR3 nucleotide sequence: TGCGCCAGCAGTGAGCCCGGGACTAGCGGGGGGGCCGAGGGGGTAGCCGGGGAGCTGTTTTTT. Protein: CASSEPGTSGGAEGVAGELFF.

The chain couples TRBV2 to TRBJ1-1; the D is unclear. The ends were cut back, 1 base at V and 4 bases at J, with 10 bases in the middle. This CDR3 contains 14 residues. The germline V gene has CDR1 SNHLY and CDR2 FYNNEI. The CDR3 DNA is TGTGCCAGCAGTGAAGTTGGCAGAAGCACTGAAGCTTTCTTT. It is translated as CASSEVGRSTEAFF. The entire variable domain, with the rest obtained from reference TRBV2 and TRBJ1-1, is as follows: EPEVTQTPSHQVTQMGQEVILRCVPISNHLYFYWYRQILGQKVEFLVSFYNNEISEKSEIFDDQFSVERPDGSNFTLKIRSTKLEDSAMYFCASSEVGRSTEAFFGQGTRLTVV.

CDR3 protein: CASSLGPTIQRSGGAYEQYF. CDR3 nucleotide sequence: TGCGCCAGCAGCTTGGGGCCCACTATCCAGCGTAGCGGGGGGGCGTACGAGCAGTACTTC. The chain combines TRBV5-1 with TRBJ2-7; TRBD2 agrees at 11 bases. This CDR3 has 20 residues. Trimming cost V 0 bases and J 4 bases; bases outside gene matches: 18. Germline lookup yields CDR1 SGHRS and CDR2 YFSETQ.

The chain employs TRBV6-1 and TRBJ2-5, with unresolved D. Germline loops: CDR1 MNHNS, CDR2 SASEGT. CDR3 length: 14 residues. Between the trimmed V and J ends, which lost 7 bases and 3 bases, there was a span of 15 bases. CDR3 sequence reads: CASISGSGEETQYF. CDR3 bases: TGTGCCAGCATCTCAGGATCTGGTGAAGAGACCCAGTACTTC.

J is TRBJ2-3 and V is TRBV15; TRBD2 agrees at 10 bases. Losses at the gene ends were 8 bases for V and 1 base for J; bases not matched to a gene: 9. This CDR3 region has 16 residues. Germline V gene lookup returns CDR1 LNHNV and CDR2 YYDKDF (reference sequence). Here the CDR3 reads CATHGSGGIGTDTQYF. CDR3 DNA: TGTGCCACCCATGGTAGCGGGGGGATTGGCACAGATACGCAGTATTTT.

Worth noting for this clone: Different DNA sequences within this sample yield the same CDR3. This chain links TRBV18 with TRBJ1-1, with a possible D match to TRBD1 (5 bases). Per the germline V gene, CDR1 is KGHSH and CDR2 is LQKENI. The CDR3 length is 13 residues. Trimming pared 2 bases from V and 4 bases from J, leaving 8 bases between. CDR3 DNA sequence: TGTGCCAGCTCACCAGGGAGGGGCACTGAAGCTTTCTTT. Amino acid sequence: CASSPGRGTEAFF. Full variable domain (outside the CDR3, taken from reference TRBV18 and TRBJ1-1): NAGVMQNPRHLVRRRGQEARLRCSPMKGHSHVYWYRQLPEEGLKFMVYLQKENIIDESGMPKERFSAEFPKEGPSILRIQQVVRGDSAAYFCASSPGRGTEAFFGQGTRLTVV.